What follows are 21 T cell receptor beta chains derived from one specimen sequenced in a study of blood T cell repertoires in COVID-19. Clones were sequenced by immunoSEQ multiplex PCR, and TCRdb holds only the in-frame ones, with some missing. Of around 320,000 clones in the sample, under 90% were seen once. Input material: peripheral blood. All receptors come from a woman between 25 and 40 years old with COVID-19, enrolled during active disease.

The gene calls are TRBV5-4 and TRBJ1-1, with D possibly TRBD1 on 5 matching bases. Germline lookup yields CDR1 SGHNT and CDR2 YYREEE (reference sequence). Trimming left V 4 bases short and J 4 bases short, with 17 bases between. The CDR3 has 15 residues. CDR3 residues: CASSPLAGLGTEAFF. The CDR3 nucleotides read TGTGCCAGCAGCCCTTTGGCAGGGCTAGGCACTGAAGCTTTCTTT.

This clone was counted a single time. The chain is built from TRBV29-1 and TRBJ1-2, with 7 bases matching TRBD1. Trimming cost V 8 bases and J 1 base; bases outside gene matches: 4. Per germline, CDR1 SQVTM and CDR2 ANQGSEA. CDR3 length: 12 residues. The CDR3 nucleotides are TGCAGCACTGACAGGGATAACTATGGCTACACCTTC. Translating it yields CSTDRDNYGYTF.

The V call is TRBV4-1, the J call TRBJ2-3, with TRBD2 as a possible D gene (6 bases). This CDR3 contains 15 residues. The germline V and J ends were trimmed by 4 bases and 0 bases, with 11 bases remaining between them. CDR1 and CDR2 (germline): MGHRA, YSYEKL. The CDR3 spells CASSPQTRSTDTQYF. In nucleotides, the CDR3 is TGCGCCAGCAGCCCCCAGACTAGAAGCACAGATACGCAGTATTTT.

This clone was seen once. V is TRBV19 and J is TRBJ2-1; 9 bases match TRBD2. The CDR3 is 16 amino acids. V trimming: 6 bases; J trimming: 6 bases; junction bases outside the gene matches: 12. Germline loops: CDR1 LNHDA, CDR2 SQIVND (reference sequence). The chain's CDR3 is CASSRLSGLAGNEQFF. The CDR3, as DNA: TGTGCCAGTAGCCGCCTATCGGGACTAGCAGGCAATGAGCAGTTCTTC.

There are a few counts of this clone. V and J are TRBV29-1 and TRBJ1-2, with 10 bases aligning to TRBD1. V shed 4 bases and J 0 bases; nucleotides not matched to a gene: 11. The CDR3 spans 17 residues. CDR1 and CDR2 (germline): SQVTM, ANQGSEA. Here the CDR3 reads CSVGDRGRVGTNYGYTF. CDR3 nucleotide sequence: TGCAGCGTTGGCGACAGGGGGCGCGTCGGCACTAACTATGGCTACACCTTC.

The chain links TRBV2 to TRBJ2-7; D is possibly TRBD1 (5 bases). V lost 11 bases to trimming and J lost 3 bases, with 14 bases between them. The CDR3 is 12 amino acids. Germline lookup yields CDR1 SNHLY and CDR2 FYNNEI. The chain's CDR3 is CASTDRGYEQYF. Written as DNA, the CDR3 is TGTGCCTCCACTGACAGAGGCTACGAGCAGTACTTC.

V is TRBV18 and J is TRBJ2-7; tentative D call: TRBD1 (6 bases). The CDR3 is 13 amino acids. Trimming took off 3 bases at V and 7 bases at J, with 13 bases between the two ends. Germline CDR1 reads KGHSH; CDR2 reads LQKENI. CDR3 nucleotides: TGTGCCAGCTCACCGGGGACAACGTGGGAGCAGTACTTC. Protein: CASSPGTTWEQYF.

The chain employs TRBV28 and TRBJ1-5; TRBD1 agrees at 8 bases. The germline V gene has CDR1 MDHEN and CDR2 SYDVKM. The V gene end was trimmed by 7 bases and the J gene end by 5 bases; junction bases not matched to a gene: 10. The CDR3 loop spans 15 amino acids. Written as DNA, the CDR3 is TGTGCCAGCACCCCGACAGGGGACCCCGATCAGCCCCAGCATTTT. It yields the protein CASTPTGDPDQPQHF.

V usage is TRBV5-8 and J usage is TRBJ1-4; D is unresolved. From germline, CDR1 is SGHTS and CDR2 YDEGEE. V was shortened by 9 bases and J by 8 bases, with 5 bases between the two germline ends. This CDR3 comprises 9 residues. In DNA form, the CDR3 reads TGTGCCATTATCGAAAAACTGTTTTTT. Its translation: CAIIEKLFF.

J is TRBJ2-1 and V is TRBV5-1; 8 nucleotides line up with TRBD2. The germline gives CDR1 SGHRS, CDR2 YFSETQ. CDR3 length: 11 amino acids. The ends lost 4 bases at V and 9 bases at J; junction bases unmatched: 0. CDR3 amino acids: CASSTSGEQFF. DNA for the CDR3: TGCGCCAGCAGCACTAGCGGTGAGCAGTTCTTC.

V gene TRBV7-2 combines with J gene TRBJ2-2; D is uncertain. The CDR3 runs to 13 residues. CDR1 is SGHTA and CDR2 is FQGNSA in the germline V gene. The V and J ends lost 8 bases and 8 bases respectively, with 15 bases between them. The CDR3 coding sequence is TGTGCCAGCGCCCTCGAAGTAGAGGGGGAGCTGTTTTTT. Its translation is CASALEVEGELFF. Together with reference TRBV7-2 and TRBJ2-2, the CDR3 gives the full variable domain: GAGVSQSPSNKVTEKGKDVELRCDPISGHTALYWYRQSLGQGLEFLIYFQGNSAPDKSGLPSDRFSAERTGGSVSTLTIQRTQQEDSAVYLCASALEVEGELFFGEGSRLTVL.

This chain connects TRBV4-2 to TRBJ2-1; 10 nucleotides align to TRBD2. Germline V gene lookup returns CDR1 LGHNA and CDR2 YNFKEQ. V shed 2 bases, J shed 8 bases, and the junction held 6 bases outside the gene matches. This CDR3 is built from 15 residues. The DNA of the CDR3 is TGTGCCAGCAGCCAACACCCCGGGACTAGCGATGAGCAGTTCTTC. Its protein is CASSQHPGTSDEQFF.

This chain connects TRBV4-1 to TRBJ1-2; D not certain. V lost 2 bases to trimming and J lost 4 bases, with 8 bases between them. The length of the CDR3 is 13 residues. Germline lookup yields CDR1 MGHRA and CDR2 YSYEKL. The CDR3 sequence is CASSQRRSYGYTF. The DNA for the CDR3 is TGCGCCAGCAGCCAACGACGGAGCTATGGCTACACCTTC.

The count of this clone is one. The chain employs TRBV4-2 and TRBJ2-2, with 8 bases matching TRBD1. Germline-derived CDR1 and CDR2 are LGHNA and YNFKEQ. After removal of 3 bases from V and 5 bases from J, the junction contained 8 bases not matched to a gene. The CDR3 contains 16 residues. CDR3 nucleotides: TGTGCCAGCAGCCAGGAACCCAACAGGGGGACCGGGGAGCTGTTTTTT. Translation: CASSQEPNRGTGELFF.

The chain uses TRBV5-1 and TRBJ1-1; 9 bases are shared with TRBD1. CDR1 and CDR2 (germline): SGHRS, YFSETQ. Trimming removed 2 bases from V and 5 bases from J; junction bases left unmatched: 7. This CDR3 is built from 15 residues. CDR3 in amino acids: CASSLAPGQGTEAFF. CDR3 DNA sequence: TGCGCCAGCAGCTTAGCTCCGGGACAGGGTACTGAAGCTTTCTTT.

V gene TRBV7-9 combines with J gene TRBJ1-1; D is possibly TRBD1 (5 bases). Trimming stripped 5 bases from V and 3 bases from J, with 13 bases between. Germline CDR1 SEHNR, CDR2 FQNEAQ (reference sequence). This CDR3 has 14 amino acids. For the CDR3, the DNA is TGTGCCAGCAGCGGGTACACAGGAGACACTGAAGCTTTCTTT. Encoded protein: CASSGYTGDTEAFF.

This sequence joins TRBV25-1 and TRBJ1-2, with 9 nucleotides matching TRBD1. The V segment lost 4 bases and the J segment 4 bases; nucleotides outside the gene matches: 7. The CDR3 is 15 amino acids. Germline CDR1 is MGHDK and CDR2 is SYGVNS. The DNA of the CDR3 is TGTGCCAGCAGTGGGAACAGGGGGCAGAGCTATGGCTACACCTTC. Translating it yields CASSGNRGQSYGYTF.

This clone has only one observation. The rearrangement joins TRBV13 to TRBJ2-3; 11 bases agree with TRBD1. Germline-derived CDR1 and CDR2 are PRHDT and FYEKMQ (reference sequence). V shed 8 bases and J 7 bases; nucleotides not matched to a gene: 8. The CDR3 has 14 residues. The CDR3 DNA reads TGTGCCAGCCTATCCGGGACAGGGGGAAATACGCAGTATTTT. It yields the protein CASLSGTGGNTQYF.

The CDR3 nucleotides are TGTGCCAGCAGCGCGTACCAAGAGACCCAGTACTTC. Protein product: CASSAYQETQYF. The chain uses TRBV2 and TRBJ2-5; D ambiguous. The V end was cut by 6 bases, the J end by 0 bases, with 5 bases between. This CDR3 is 12 amino acids long. Germline CDR1 is SNHLY and CDR2 is FYNNEI.

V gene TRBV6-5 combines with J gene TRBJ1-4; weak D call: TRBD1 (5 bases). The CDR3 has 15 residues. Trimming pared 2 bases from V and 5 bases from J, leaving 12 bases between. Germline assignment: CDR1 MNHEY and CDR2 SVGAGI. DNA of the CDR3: TGTGCCAGCAGTTACGGAGGGGATTGGAATGAAAAACTGTTTTTT. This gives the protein CASSYGGDWNEKLFF.

In nucleotides, the CDR3 is TGTGCCAGCAGCTTAGGCGGAGTCGGGGAGCTGTTTTTT. Its protein is CASSLGGVGELFF. This chain uses TRBV11-2 with TRBJ2-2; D not certain. The V end was cut by 1 base, the J end by 7 bases, with 7 bases between. This CDR3 contains 13 residues. The V gene's germline CDR1 is SGHAT and CDR2 FQNNGV.